The 28 T cell receptor beta chains below come from one sample, sequenced in a study of blood T cell repertoires in COVID-19. TCRdb's table, derived via immunoSEQ multiplex PCR, lists solely in-frame clones and lacks some. The profile shows 210,000 or so clones, around 83% of them singletons. Sequencing was done on a sample of peripheral blood. The origin of the receptors is a man between 50 and 59 years old with active or convalescent COVID-19.

This clone was detected only a few times. The chain has TRBV7-9 and TRBJ2-6; maybe TRBD1 (6 bases). In germline, CDR1 is SEHNR, CDR2 FQNEAQ (reference sequence). Trimming left V 2 bases short and J 4 bases short, with 12 bases between. The length of the CDR3 is 16 residues. In nucleotides, the CDR3 is TGTGCCAGCAGCTTAAACAGGGAACCCGGGGCCAACGTCCTGACTTTC. Its protein is CASSLNREPGANVLTF.

J is TRBJ2-5 and V is TRBV7-2; 7 nucleotides match TRBD2. The length of the CDR3 is 15 residues. Germline lookup yields CDR1 SGHTA and CDR2 FQGNSA. With 4 bases clipped from V and 1 base from J, the junction kept 6 bases outside the gene matches. The CDR3 region is CASSYGGGSQETQYF. The DNA for the CDR3 is TGTGCCAGCAGCTATGGCGGGGGATCCCAAGAGACCCAGTACTTC.

The V gene is TRBV6-5, the J gene TRBJ1-5; tentatively, D is TRBD1 (6 bases). CDR1 and CDR2 from the germline V gene are MNHEY and SVGAGI. The CDR3 extends over 15 amino acids. The germline V and J ends were trimmed by 6 bases and 1 base, with 13 bases remaining between them. The CDR3 DNA sequence: TGTGCCAGCAGCCCACAGGGTAAGAGCAATCAGCCCCAGCATTTT. The encoded protein is CASSPQGKSNQPQHF.

The chain carries TRBV20-1 and TRBJ2-3; no firm D call. The germline CDR1 and CDR2 sequences are DFQATT and SNEGSKA (reference sequence). The CDR3 runs 11 residues. With 7 bases removed from V and 1 base from J, the gap between germline ends came to 6 bases. The CDR3 protein is CSGARTDTQYF. CDR3 nucleotides: TGCAGTGGGGCCCGCACAGATACGCAGTATTTT.

The table lists this clone with a count of one. The rearrangement links TRBV30 to TRBJ1-4; 8 positions agree with TRBD1. The V gene end was trimmed by 5 bases and the J gene end by 6 bases; junction bases not matched to a gene: 2. CDR3 length: 12 amino acids. Germline-derived CDR1 and CDR2 are GTSNPN and SVGIG (reference sequence). The CDR3 nucleotides are TGTGCCTGGGGGACAGGACATGAAAAACTGTTTTTT. As protein: CAWGTGHEKLFF.

The chain is built from TRBV7-2 and TRBJ2-7; 10 bases align to TRBD2. J gave up 4 bases and V 0 bases, and 9 bases lay outside the gene matches. CDR1 is SGHTA, CDR2 FQGNSA, per germline. The CDR3 extends over 17 amino acids. For the CDR3, the DNA is TGTGCCAGCAGCTTAGCGGTGAGCGGGGGGGGTACTTACGAGCAGTACTTC. It codes for CASSLAVSGGGTYEQYF.

This clone came up once. J is TRBJ1-6 and V is TRBV20-1; D gene unclear. Germline V gene sequence: CDR1 DFQATT, CDR2 SNEGSKA (reference sequence). Trimming shortened V by 6 bases and J by 9 bases, and 9 bases separated the two germline ends. The CDR3 totals 11 residues. CDR3 DNA sequence: TGCAGTGCCCGGGATAGTTCACCCCTCCACTTT. Its translation is CSARDSSPLHF.

The chain has TRBV9 and TRBJ2-1; TRBD2 agrees at 7 bases. The germline V gene has CDR1 SGDLS and CDR2 YYNGEE. J was trimmed by 8 bases and V by 0 bases; bases with no gene match: 17. This CDR3 contains 18 residues. The DNA of the CDR3 is TGTGCCAGCAGCGTAGCTAAGGGCGGGGGACCTGGATGGGATGAGCAGTTCTTC. It specifies CASSVAKGGGPGWDEQFF.

The chain couples TRBV18 to TRBJ2-5; 7 positions match TRBD1. This CDR3 region has 15 residues. CDR1 and CDR2 (germline): KGHSH, LQKENI. J gave up 7 bases and V 3 bases, and 11 bases lay outside the gene matches. CDR3 amino acids: CASSPWGQQKGTQYF. The CDR3, as DNA: TGTGCCAGCTCACCGTGGGGACAGCAGAAGGGGACCCAGTACTTC.

About this clone itself: The same CDR3 is also encoded by other DNA sequences in this sample. The rearrangement uses TRBV5-4 and TRBJ1-4; D is perhaps TRBD1 (6 bases). Germline assignment: CDR1 SGHNT and CDR2 YYREEE (reference sequence). The CDR3 has 13 residues. V was shortened by 4 bases and J by 4 bases, with 8 bases between the two germline ends. CDR3 region: CASSLDSNEKLFF. Here the CDR3 DNA reads TGTGCCAGCAGCCTGGACAGTAATGAAAAACTGTTTTTT.

The chain combines TRBV25-1 with TRBJ1-5; D is undetermined. The CDR3 has 14 residues. Germline V gives CDR1 MGHDK, CDR2 SYGVNS. The germline V and J ends were trimmed by 3 bases and 4 bases, with 10 bases remaining between them. The CDR3 reads CASSDGVGNQPQHF. In nucleotides, the CDR3 is TGTGCCAGCAGTGACGGGGTAGGAAATCAGCCCCAGCATTTT.

This clone was found a few times. CDR3 nucleotide sequence: TGTGCCAGCAGCTTTGGGGGGGGCTCTAGCACAGATACGCAGTATTTT. Its translation is CASSFGGGSSTDTQYF. The rearrangement uses TRBV7-2 and TRBJ2-3; TRBD2 might be the D (7 bases). The CDR3 extends over 16 amino acids. CDR1 and CDR2 (germline): SGHTA, FQGNSA. V gave up 3 bases and J gave up 0 bases, with 13 bases separating them.

The rearrangement joins TRBV28 to TRBJ1-1; TRBD1 aligns across 8 bases. Germline loops: CDR1 MDHEN, CDR2 SYDVKM. The CDR3 sequence is 13 residues long. Trimming took 2 bases from V and 5 from J; bases not matched to a gene: 1. Here the CDR3 reads CASSLHRGTEAFF. The CDR3 DNA is TGTGCCAGCAGTTTACACAGGGGGACTGAAGCTTTCTTT.

The chain uses TRBV21-1 and TRBJ2-7; no DNA check was done on the table's D call, TRBD1. TRBV21-1 is a pseudogene locus. The CDR3 spans 15 residues. CDR3 loop: CASSQGTGTPYEQYF. CDR3 DNA sequence: TGTGCCAGCAGCCAAGGGACAGGTACTCCCTACGAGCAGTACTTC.

CDR3 residues: CASSEPTGGVTIYF. The CDR3 bases are TGTGCCAGCAGTGAACCTACAGGGGGGGTGACCATATATTTT. The chain couples TRBV6-1 to TRBJ1-3; 8 bases match TRBD1. CDR1 MNHNS and CDR2 SASEGT come from the germline V gene. The CDR3 totals 14 residues. Unmatched junction bases numbered 7, after V lost 2 bases and J lost 10 bases.

This clone occurred a few times. The CDR3 sequence: CASSPAGNARGETQYF. The DNA of the CDR3 is TGTGCCAGCAGCCCCGCCGGTAATGCCCGGGGGGAGACCCAGTACTTC. The J gene is TRBJ2-5, the V gene TRBV7-9; D is possibly TRBD2 (6 bases). The ends were cut back, 5 bases at V and 5 bases at J, with 21 bases in the middle. The V gene's germline CDR1 is SEHNR and CDR2 FQNEAQ (reference sequence). The CDR3 contains 16 residues. The variable domain in full, completed from reference TRBV7-9 and TRBJ2-5, reads DTGVSQNPRHKITKRGQNVTFRCDPISEHNRLYWYRQTLGQGPEFLTYFQNEAQLEKSRLLSDRFSAERPKGSFSTLEIQRTEQGDSAMYLCASSPAGNARGETQYFGPGTRLLVL.

V is TRBV21-1 and J is TRBJ1-2; the table's D call, TRBD1, was not checked against the DNA. TRBV21-1 is a listed pseudogene. This CDR3 is built from 15 residues. The CDR3 nucleotides are TGTGCCAGCAGCAATCGAACAGGGATTAACTATGGCTACACCTTC. Amino acid sequence: CASSNRTGINYGYTF.

The chain is built from TRBV6-2 or TRBV6-3 and TRBJ2-3, with a weak D call TRBD1 (5 bases). Per germline, CDR1 MNHEY and CDR2 SVGEGT. Trimming cost V 5 bases and J 3 bases, with 12 bases left between them. CDR3 size: 14 residues. CDR3 DNA: TGTGCCAGCAGTAACGAAGGGGCAACAGATACGCAGTATTTT. It is translated as CASSNEGATDTQYF.

The rearrangement uses TRBV6-5 and TRBJ1-6; D possibly corresponds to TRBD1 (5 bases). Germline CDR1 is MNHEY and CDR2 is SVGAGI. Trimming shortened V by 5 bases and J by 7 bases, and 12 bases separated the two germline ends. The CDR3 extends over 14 amino acids. CDR3 nucleotide sequence: TGTGCCAGCAGTCGAGACAGTTGGAATTCACCCCTCCACTTT. The encoded protein is CASSRDSWNSPLHF.

The chain links TRBV6-6 to TRBJ1-1; maybe TRBD1 (5 bases). Germline CDR1 is MNHNY and CDR2 is SVGAGI (reference sequence). The CDR3 totals 15 residues. V was clipped by 4 bases and J by 4 bases, with 16 bases between them. In DNA, the CDR3 is TGTGCCAGCAGTTCCTTGCAGGGAGGCGGCACTGAAGCTTTCTTT. This sequence encodes CASSSLQGGGTEAFF.

The chain is built from TRBV10-2 and TRBJ1-2, with TRBD1 matching over 9 bases. Germline values: CDR1 WSHSY, CDR2 SAAADI. The CDR3 is 15 amino acids. V was pared by 6 bases and J by 0 bases, with 5 bases of the junction left unmatched. CDR3 sequence (DNA): TGCGCCAGCAGGGATACAGGGGGCTCTAACTATGGCTACACCTTC. It yields the protein CASRDTGGSNYGYTF.

This chain connects TRBV10-1 to TRBJ1-3; 12 positions agree with TRBD1. J gave up 3 bases and V 4 bases, and 4 bases lay outside the gene matches. Per the germline V gene, CDR1 is WNHNN and CDR2 is SYGVQD (reference sequence). This CDR3 is built from 16 residues. The CDR3 DNA sequence: TGCGCCAGCAGTGTCGGGACAGGGGGCGATGGAAACACCATATATTTT. Translated, it gives CASSVGTGGDGNTIYF.

The gene calls are TRBV19 and TRBJ1-2; a weak D match, TRBD1 (5 bases). The V and J ends lost 10 bases and 5 bases respectively, with 17 bases between them. CDR1 is LNHDA, CDR2 SQIVND, per germline (reference sequence). The CDR3 is 13 residues long. The CDR3 DNA follows: TGTGCCACAGTTGGCAGGGCCCCTTATGGCTACACCTTC. Translation gives CATVGRAPYGYTF.

The chain uses TRBV4-2 and TRBJ2-5, with D perhaps TRBD2 (5 bases). Germline V gene lookup returns CDR1 LGHNA and CDR2 YNFKEQ. CDR3 length equals 19 residues. V gave up 5 bases and J gave up 4 bases, with 29 bases separating them. The CDR3 loop is CASSSGGLVGAQGLETQYF. The CDR3 DNA is TGTGCCAGCAGCTCGGGCGGGCTAGTAGGAGCCCAAGGGCTAGAGACCCAGTACTTC.

V gene TRBV7-9 combines with J gene TRBJ1-1; D is unresolved. Trimming took 4 bases from V and 1 from J, leaving 13 bases between them. Germline CDR1 and CDR2: SEHNR and FQNEAQ (reference sequence). The CDR3 runs to 15 residues. DNA for the CDR3: TGTGCCAGCAGCTCCCTCCCGCGGCCGAACACTGAAGCTTTCTTT. Encoded protein: CASSSLPRPNTEAFF.

The rearrangement uses TRBV9 and TRBJ1-6; 7 bases fit TRBD1. J lost 10 bases, V lost 2 bases, and 3 bases had no gene match. CDR1 and CDR2 (germline): SGDLS, YYNGEE. The CDR3 extends over 13 amino acids. Here the CDR3 DNA reads TGTGCCAGCAGCGTTACAGGGGACTCACCCCTCCACTTT. Its protein product is CASSVTGDSPLHF.

This clone was observed a single time. This chain connects TRBV3-1 (or the pseudogene TRBV3-2) to TRBJ1-6; TRBD1 matches at 7 bases. The CDR3 is 15 residues long. The germline gives CDR1 LGHDT, CDR2 YNNKEL (reference sequence). V was pared by 4 bases and J by 7 bases, with 7 bases of the junction left unmatched. The CDR3 DNA reads as TGTGCCAGCAGCCCCGAACAGGGGAGAAATTCACCCCTCCACTTT. It specifies CASSPEQGRNSPLHF.

The chain joins TRBV5-1 to TRBJ1-4; 7 bases line up with TRBD1. V shed 3 bases and J 0 bases; nucleotides not matched to a gene: 11. The CDR3 runs to 18 residues. Germline V gene data show CDR1 as SGHRS and CDR2 as YFSETQ. The CDR3 DNA sequence: TGCGCCAGCAGCTCCTCCGGGACAGCCCTTTCAACTAATGAAAAACTGTTTTTT. Translating gives CASSSSGTALSTNEKLFF. Looking up the rest from reference TRBV5-1 and TRBJ1-4 gives the full variable domain: KAGVTQTPRYLIKTRGQQVTLSCSPISGHRSVSWYQQTPGQGLQFLFEYFSETQRNKGNFPGRFSGRQFSNSRSEMNVSTLELGDSALYLCASSSSGTALSTNEKLFFGSGTQLSVL.